These 10 T cell receptor beta chains originate from one sample sequenced in a study of T cell responses to AZD1222 COVID-19 vaccine. The assay was immunoSEQ multiplex PCR, and TCRdb's table has in-frame clones only and misses some. The sample yields roughly 120,000 clones, approximately 90% seen once. The sequencing here drew on peripheral blood, taken 28 days after the second AZD1222 dose. Receptors were obtained from an adult who received the AZD1222 COVID-19 vaccine.

The rearrangement joins TRBV19 to TRBJ1-2; 7 bases fit TRBD1. CDR1 and CDR2 (germline): LNHDA, SQIVND (reference sequence). The length of the CDR3 is 14 residues. V trimming: 6 bases; J trimming: 2 bases; junction bases outside the gene matches: 6. The CDR3 region has the DNA TGTGCCAGTAGCCGGGACAGCGTAAACTATGGCTACACCTTC. Its translation is CASSRDSVNYGYTF.

V gene TRBV5-6 combines with J gene TRBJ2-1; TRBD2 might be the D (6 bases). Deletions cut 3 bases from V and 5 bases from J, with 12 bases between. The CDR3 loop spans 14 amino acids. Germline V gene sequence: CDR1 SGHDT, CDR2 YYEEEE. The CDR3 DNA reads TGTGCCAGCAGCTATTGGAGGGCTAACAATGAGCAGTTCTTC. Translating it yields CASSYWRANNEQFF.

J is TRBJ1-5 and V is TRBV11-2; TRBD1 matches at 7 bases. The CDR3 totals 15 residues. Losses at the gene ends were 5 bases for V and 0 bases for J; bases not matched to a gene: 4. CDR1 is SGHAT and CDR2 is FQNNGV in the germline V gene. The CDR3 DNA reads as TGTGCCAGCAGCCTACAGGGGCTTAGCAATCAGCCCCAGCATTTT. It encodes CASSLQGLSNQPQHF.

The V call is TRBV5-5, the J call TRBJ2-5; 9 nucleotides agree with TRBD1. The V and J ends lost 4 bases and 5 bases, in that order; junction bases with no gene match: 3. Germline values: CDR1 SGHKS, CDR2 YYEKEE (reference sequence). The CDR3 is 13 residues long. In nucleotides, the CDR3 is TGTGCCAGCAGCGGGACAGGGTCGGAGACCCAGTACTTC. This encodes CASSGTGSETQYF.

This chain joins TRBV5-1 and TRBJ1-4; possibly TRBD1 for D (6 bases). Germline CDR1 and CDR2: SGHRS and YFSETQ. The CDR3 covers 16 residues. V lost 4 bases and J 4 bases, leaving 17 bases between the germline ends. The CDR3, as DNA: TGCGCCAGCAGCCTGTTCCCAGGGGTTGGTAATGAAAAACTGTTTTTT. It is translated as CASSLFPGVGNEKLFF.

The J gene is TRBJ1-1, the V gene TRBV9; D unclear. Germline V CDR1 and CDR2: SGDLS, YYNGEE. This CDR3 is 13 amino acids long. Trimming pared 0 bases from V and 5 bases from J, leaving 8 bases between. CDR3 DNA: TGTGCCAGCAGCGTAGGCGGTCAGACTGAAGCTTTCTTT. Its translation is CASSVGGQTEAFF.

The chain combines TRBV9 with TRBJ2-1, with TRBD1 matching 8 bases. Germline CDR1 is SGDLS and CDR2 is YYNGEE. With 5 bases clipped from V and 2 bases from J, the junction kept 6 bases outside the gene matches. This CDR3 spans 15 amino acids. The CDR3 is CASRETGGAYNEQFF. The CDR3 DNA reads TGTGCCAGCAGGGAAACAGGGGGAGCCTACAATGAGCAGTTCTTC.

The rearrangement joins TRBV6-1 to TRBJ1-1, with D possibly matching TRBD1 (5 bases). Trimming took off 5 bases at V and 9 bases at J, with 13 bases between the two ends. This CDR3 region has 12 residues. CDR1 is MNHNS, CDR2 SASEGT, per germline. The CDR3 sequence is CASSQRQTKAFF. The CDR3 nucleotides are TGTGCCAGCAGTCAGAGACAGACTAAAGCTTTCTTT.

This sequence joins TRBV6-6 and TRBJ1-5; D unclear. Trimming stripped 7 bases from V and 2 bases from J, with 9 bases between. Germline assignment: CDR1 MNHNY and CDR2 SVGAGI (reference sequence). The CDR3 length is 13 residues. The CDR3 sequence is CASTLQGNQPQHF. As DNA, the CDR3 is TGTGCCAGCACCCTCCAGGGCAATCAGCCCCAGCATTTT.

The chain couples TRBV29-1 to TRBJ1-2; D is uncertain. CDR1 and CDR2 from the germline V gene are SQVTM and ANQGSEA. V was cut by 4 bases and J by 5 bases, with 14 bases left in between. The CDR3 covers 13 residues. CDR3 region: CSVGGTRDYGYTF. CDR3 in DNA: TGCAGCGTTGGGGGTACGAGGGATTATGGCTACACCTTC.